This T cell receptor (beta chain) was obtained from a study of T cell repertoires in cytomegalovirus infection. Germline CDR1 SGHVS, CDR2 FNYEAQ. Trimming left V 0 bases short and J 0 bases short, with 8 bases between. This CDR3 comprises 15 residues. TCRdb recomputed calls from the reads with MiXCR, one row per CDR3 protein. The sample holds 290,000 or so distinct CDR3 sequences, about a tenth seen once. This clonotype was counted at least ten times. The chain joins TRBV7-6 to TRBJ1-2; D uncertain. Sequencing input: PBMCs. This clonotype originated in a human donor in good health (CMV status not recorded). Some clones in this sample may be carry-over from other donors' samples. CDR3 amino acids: CASSLAGPANYGYTF. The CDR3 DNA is TGTGCCAGCAGCTTAGCCGGTCCAGCTAACTATGGCTACACCTTC.